In its sample, the clone carrying this T cell receptor (beta chain) was seen many times. Its antigen is as yet unknown. Germline CDR1 and CDR2: SGHTA and FQGNSA. The CDR3 spans 13 residues. Trimming left V 3 bases short and J 7 bases short, with 10 bases between. Time point noted: newly diagnosed GD, antithyroid drugs for less than 3 months. PBMC RNA served as the TCR library source. The sample originates from a study of regulatory T cells in long-lasting Graves disease. Findings and caveats of the study: The researchers studied only peripheral blood, not thyroid tissue. The study found persistent patients shared more public clonotypes (more than 2,500) than new patients (approximately 970). Relative to newly diagnosed Graves' patients, persistent ones had lower TCR diversity.

Investigators prepared the TCR beta libraries by applying iRepertoire HTBI primers and Arm-PCR of CDR3 regions. In the source study's methods: Looking across samples, the authors found some 67 TRBV and 15 or so TRBJ segments. TCRdb reprocessed the multiplex PCR reads via MiXCR and lists one record per CDR3 protein. TCRdb's processing, not the study's, gives the V and J calls here. Of some 230,000 distinct CDR3 sequences in the sample, approximately 20% are singletons; the top ten hold approximately 20%. The source is a female donor with Graves disease. The material sequenced was peripheral blood mononuclear cells (PBMCs), taken at new diagnosis, from a patient treated with antithyroid drugs. The chain combines TRBV7-2 with TRBJ2-1; D remains unclear. This CDR3 reads CASSLSQPNEQFF. The CDR3 bases are TGTGCCAGCAGCTTGTCCCAGCCAAATGAGCAGTTCTTC.